This passage covers 15 T cell receptor beta chains from one sample sequenced in a study of cytomegalovirus exposure and HLA in healthy donors. The PCR used 60 Vbeta and 13 Jbeta primers. Clones were sequenced by immunoSEQ multiplex PCR, and TCRdb holds only the in-frame ones, with some missing. The sample holds some 170,000 clones, less than 80% seen once. Sequencing was performed on PBMCs. These receptor sequences come from a man aged 40-50 years in good health and CMV-seronegative.

This chain connects TRBV11-1 to TRBJ2-2; D unclear. The CDR3 covers 14 residues. Germline V gene sequence: CDR1 SGHAT, CDR2 FQDESV (reference sequence). Trimming shortened V by 3 bases and J by 2 bases, and 7 bases separated the two germline ends. CDR3 coding DNA: TGTGCCAGCAGCTTTTGGCCTAACACCGGGGAGCTGTTTTTT. Translated: CASSFWPNTGELFF. The complete variable domain, with remaining parts taken from reference TRBV11-1 and TRBJ2-2, reads EAEVAQSPRYKITEKSQAVAFWCDPISGHATLYWYRQILGQGPELLVQFQDESVVDDSQLPKDRFSAERLKGVDSTLKIQPAELGDSAMYLCASSFWPNTGELFFGEGSRLTVL.

The chain employs TRBV5-1 and TRBJ2-7; 9 positions agree with TRBD2. CDR1 is SGHRS, CDR2 YFSETQ, per germline. After removal of 4 bases from V and 2 bases from J, the junction contained 7 bases not matched to a gene. The CDR3 loop spans 15 amino acids. This chain's CDR3 is CASSPLAGVPYEQYF. In DNA, the CDR3 is TGCGCCAGCAGCCCCTTAGCGGGAGTCCCCTACGAGCAGTACTTC. Full variable domain (outside the CDR3, taken from reference TRBV5-1 and TRBJ2-7): KAGVTQTPRYLIKTRGQQVTLSCSPISGHRSVSWYQQTPGQGLQFLFEYFSETQRNKGNFPGRFSGRQFSNSRSEMNVSTLELGDSALYLCASSPLAGVPYEQYFGPGTRLTVT.

This clone was detected once. The chain links TRBV7-2 to TRBJ2-7, with 7 bases matching TRBD1. Trimming removed 2 bases from V and 1 base from J; junction bases left unmatched: 5. CDR3 length equals 15 residues. The germline V gene encodes CDR1 SGHTA and CDR2 FQGNSA. CDR3 bases: TGTGCCAGCAGCTTACGAGCAGGGGGTTCCTACGAGCAGTACTTC. Amino acids: CASSLRAGGSYEQYF.

This sequence joins TRBV10-1 and TRBJ1-5; 8 bases line up with TRBD1. The germline gives CDR1 WNHNN, CDR2 SYGVQD (reference sequence). The CDR3 consists of 17 residues. J gave up 1 base and V 5 bases, and 10 bases lay outside the gene matches. CDR3: CASSTDRESISNQPQHF. CDR3 DNA: TGCGCCAGCAGTACGGACAGGGAAAGTATCAGCAATCAGCCCCAGCATTTT.

This chain links TRBV19 with TRBJ2-1; D is perhaps TRBD2 (5 bases). Looked up from germline, CDR1 is LNHDA and CDR2 is SQIVND (reference sequence). V lost 6 bases and J 3 bases, leaving 15 bases between the germline ends. The CDR3 runs 15 residues. The CDR3 DNA sequence: TGTGCCAGTAGAGCCCCGGGATTGTACTACAATGAGCAGTTCTTC. It is translated as CASRAPGLYYNEQFF. Full variable domain (missing parts from reference TRBV19 and TRBJ2-1): DGGITQSPKYLFRKEGQNVTLSCEQNLNHDAMYWYRQDPGQGLRLIYYSQIVNDFQKGDIAEGYSVSREKKESFPLTVTSAQKNPTAFYLCASRAPGLYYNEQFFGPGTRLTVL.

Details on this clone: The junction shows a germline mismatch at one end, possibly a read error. The rearrangement links TRBV5-6 to TRBJ2-5; 7 bases match TRBD2. This CDR3 contains 18 residues. CDR1 and CDR2 (germline): SGHDT, YYEEEE. CDR3 coding DNA: TGTGCCAGCAGCTGGGGGGGGATGGGGCGGGGGACCCAAGAGGCCCAGTACTTC. Its translation is CASSWGGMGRGTQEAQYF.

The rearrangement uses TRBV5-4 and TRBJ2-1; D possibly corresponds to TRBD2 (5 bases). The V end was cut by 2 bases, the J end by 6 bases, with 12 bases between. The CDR3 loop spans 14 amino acids. CDR1 is SGHNT and CDR2 is YYREEE in the germline V gene (reference sequence). The CDR3 reads CASSLTRSSNEQFF. For the CDR3, the DNA is TGTGCCAGCAGCTTAACTAGGAGTAGCAATGAGCAGTTCTTC.

The chain couples TRBV6-5 to TRBJ2-7, with D perhaps matching TRBD1 (6 bases). V was shortened by 6 bases and J by 4 bases, with 13 bases between the two germline ends. Germline loops: CDR1 MNHEY, CDR2 SVGAGI. The CDR3 is 13 residues long. The CDR3 bases are TGTGCCAGCAGGGACAGCGACCTTTACGAGCAGTACTTC. This gives the protein CASRDSDLYEQYF.

The chain uses TRBV19 and TRBJ1-2; the D gene is possibly TRBD1 (5 bases). Trimming took off 2 bases at V and 0 bases at J, with 13 bases between the two ends. Germline CDR1 and CDR2: LNHDA and SQIVND (reference sequence). The CDR3 is made up of 16 amino acids. This chain's CDR3 is CASSIPRQNTNYGYTF. The CDR3 DNA reads as TGTGCCAGTAGTATACCCCGACAGAATACTAACTATGGCTACACCTTC.

CDR3: CASTEAAGEKLFF. DNA for the CDR3: TGTGCCAGTACCGAGGCGGCGGGGGAAAAACTGTTTTTT. The genes are TRBV19 and TRBJ1-4, with D unresolved. The V gene lost 7 bases and the J gene lost 8 bases, with 14 bases spanning the gap. Germline assignment: CDR1 LNHDA and CDR2 SQIVND (reference sequence). CDR3 length: 13 residues.

The rearrangement uses TRBV7-6 and TRBJ2-1; the D gene is possibly TRBD1 (5 bases). Trimming removed 0 bases from V and 8 bases from J, with 8 bases in between. The germline V gene encodes CDR1 SGHVS and CDR2 FNYEAQ. This CDR3 comprises 13 residues. CDR3 bases: TGTGCCAGCAGCTTAGCAGAGACAGATGAGCAGTTCTTC. Protein: CASSLAETDEQFF. The full variable domain, in which reference TRBV7-6 and TRBJ2-1 provide the parts outside the CDR3, is GAGVSQSPRYKVTKRGQDVALRCDPISGHVSLYWYRQALGQGPEFLTYFNYEAQQDKSGLPNDRFSAERPEGSISTLTIQRTEQRDSAMYRCASSLAETDEQFFGPGTRLTVL.

This clone was recorded once. The chain couples TRBV2 to TRBJ2-7, with D tentatively TRBD2 (6 bases). Trimming stripped 9 bases from V and 2 bases from J, with 14 bases between. CDR1 is SNHLY, CDR2 FYNNEI, per germline. The CDR3 length is 13 residues. The CDR3 loop is CARARAGTYEQYF. CDR3 DNA sequence: TGTGCCAGAGCTCGAGCGGGTACCTACGAGCAGTACTTC.

The V gene is TRBV7-2, the J gene TRBJ2-7; 7 nucleotides match TRBD2. The junction had 7 bases not matched to a gene; V was cut back by 0 bases and J by 2 bases. This CDR3 is built from 16 residues. Germline loops: CDR1 SGHTA, CDR2 FQGNSA. The CDR3 region has the DNA TGTGCCAGCAGCTTAGCGGGTGGTCTAGCGGCCTACGAGCAGTACTTC. It yields the protein CASSLAGGLAAYEQYF.

This chain connects TRBV28 to TRBJ2-7, with D possibly being TRBD2 (6 bases). The germline V gene encodes CDR1 MDHEN and CDR2 SYDVKM. There are 13 residues in the CDR3. Trimming cost V 8 bases and J 0 bases, with 11 bases left between them. DNA for the CDR3: TGTGCCAGCTATAGCGGTCACTCCTACGAGCAGTACTTC. Amino acids: CASYSGHSYEQYF. Filled out from reference TRBV28 and TRBJ2-7, the complete variable domain reads DVKVTQSSRYLVKRTGEKVFLECVQDMDHENMFWYRQDPGLGLRLIYFSYDVKMKEKGDIPEGYSVSREKKERFSLILESASTNQTSMYLCASYSGHSYEQYFGPGTRLTVT.

The chain combines TRBV13 with TRBJ2-1, with a tentative D call TRBD2 (6 bases). V lost 3 bases and J lost 8, with 17 bases in between. Germline CDR1 reads PRHDT; CDR2 reads FYEKMQ (reference sequence). The CDR3 runs 15 residues. The CDR3: CASSFDGRGSHEQFF. The CDR3 DNA reads as TGTGCCAGCAGCTTCGACGGGAGAGGATCCCATGAGCAGTTCTTC.